Presented here are 27 T cell receptor beta chains from one specimen sequenced in a study of response to subunit inactivated influenza vaccine. TCRdb analysed the RT-PCR reads with MiXCR anew, one entry per CDR3 protein. The sample gives about 240,000 distinct CDR3 sequences, approximately 12% of which show up once; roughly 7.7% is in the top ten. The material sequenced was non-naive T cells sorted from PBMCs, taken approximately 15 days before vaccination. These receptors all come from a man aged 50 or older who received an inactivated influenza vaccine.

The J gene is TRBJ2-7, the V gene TRBV28; perhaps TRBD1 as D (6 bases). The CDR3 consists of 16 residues. V lost 7 bases to trimming and J lost 6 bases, with 25 bases between them. Germline V CDR1 and CDR2: MDHEN, SYDVKM. The CDR3 bases are TGTGCCAGCACCCTAGACCCCCAGAGGGGGTATGCCGAGCAGTACTTC. It translates to CASTLDPQRGYAEQYF. The full variable domain, its missing parts supplied by reference TRBV28 and TRBJ2-7, is DVKVTQSSRYLVKRTGEKVFLECVQDMDHENMFWYRQDPGLGLRLIYFSYDVKMKEKGDIPEGYSVSREKKERFSLILESASTNQTSMYLCASTLDPQRGYAEQYFGPGTRLTVT.

This clonotype has more than one count but fewer than ten. The chain is built from TRBV12-3 or TRBV12-4 and TRBJ2-7; the D is unclear. The CDR3 is 14 residues long. The V end lost 1 base, the J end lost 0 bases, and 7 bases lay between the germline ends. The CDR3 nucleotides read TGTGCCAGCAGTTTAGAGCAACTCTCCTACGAGCAGTACTTC. Protein sequence: CASSLEQLSYEQYF.

This clonotype showed up many times. The CDR3 region is CSVEPTGRTEAFF. CDR3 nucleotides: TGCAGCGTTGAACCGACAGGGAGGACTGAAGCTTTCTTT. The rearrangement uses TRBV29-1 and TRBJ1-1, with TRBD1 identical over 7 bases. This CDR3 comprises 13 residues. Germline V gives CDR1 SQVTM, CDR2 ANQGSEA. The junction had 5 bases not matched to a gene; V was cut back by 2 bases and J by 5 bases. Looking up the rest from reference TRBV29-1 and TRBJ1-1 gives the full variable domain: SAVISQKPSRDICQRGTSLTIQCQVDSQVTMMFWYRQQPGQSLTLIATANQGSEATYESGFVIDKFPISRPNLTFSTLTVSNMSPEDSSIYLCSVEPTGRTEAFFGQGTRLTVV.

The chain employs TRBV28 and TRBJ1-2; D unresolved. V was pared by 4 bases and J by 13 bases, with 16 bases between. The CDR3 extends over 12 amino acids. Germline-derived CDR1 and CDR2 are MDHEN and SYDVKM. The CDR3 DNA is TGTGCCAGCAGTTCGACTACCCTTAATCTCACCTTC. Amino acids: CASSSTTLNLTF.

The chain uses TRBV7-3 and TRBJ2-2; 16 nucleotides line up with TRBD2. The germline V gene encodes CDR1 SGHTA and CDR2 FQGTGA. CDR3 size: 18 residues. The V and J ends lost 5 bases and 4 bases, in that order; junction bases with no gene match: 7. CDR3 bases: TGTGCCAGCAGCCCTGGGACTAGCGGGAGGGCGAGCACCGGGGAGCTGTTTTTT. Amino acid sequence: CASSPGTSGRASTGELFF.

This clonotype has just a few counts. This sequence joins TRBV24-1 and TRBJ2-1; D is uncertain. Germline V gene data show CDR1 as KGHDR and CDR2 as SFDVKD. V was cut by 1 base and J by 9 bases, with 9 bases left in between. CDR3 length: 13 residues. CDR3 sequence (DNA): TGTGCCACCAGTGATTTCCAGATCGGTGAGCAGTTCTTC. It codes for CATSDFQIGEQFF.

The chain combines TRBV5-1 with TRBJ2-7; the D gene is possibly TRBD1 (5 bases). CDR3 length: 15 amino acids. The germline V gene encodes CDR1 SGHRS and CDR2 YFSETQ. Trimming shortened V by 0 bases and J by 4 bases, and 14 bases separated the two germline ends. This chain's CDR3 is CASSLVQGQRYEQYF. CDR3 bases: TGCGCCAGCAGCTTGGTCCAGGGTCAAAGGTACGAGCAGTACTTC.

This clonotype was detected a few times. This chain joins TRBV5-8 and TRBJ2-7; 8 bases align to TRBD2. The CDR3 runs to 15 residues. The J segment lost 4 bases and the V segment lost 4 bases, leaving 10 bases of the junction unmatched. CDR1 and CDR2 from the germline V gene are SGHTS and YDEGEE. As DNA, the CDR3 is TGTGCCAGCAGCAGACCTAGCGGGCTCATTTACGAGCAGTACTTC. Translation: CASSRPSGLIYEQYF.

The chain has TRBV7-2 and TRBJ2-5; no clear D gene. V lost 6 bases and J lost 5, with 13 bases in between. This CDR3 has 13 residues. Germline-derived CDR1 and CDR2 are SGHTA and FQGNSA. Here the CDR3 DNA reads TGTGCCAGCAGTCCGTTAGGATGGGAGACCCAGTACTTC. Encoded protein: CASSPLGWETQYF.

This clonotype occurred a few times. The chain combines TRBV6-5 with TRBJ2-7, with a tentative D call TRBD1 (5 bases). The CDR3 length is 16 residues. Looked up from germline, CDR1 is MNHEY and CDR2 is SVGAGI. Trimming took off 0 bases at V and 1 base at J, with 13 bases between the two ends. CDR3 sequence (DNA): TGTGCCAGCAGTTACTCGACAGCCCGGTTATCCTACGAGCAGTACTTC. It yields the protein CASSYSTARLSYEQYF.

This clonotype was detected only a few times. Compared with germline, one end of the junction differs, possibly owing to a read error. The chain couples TRBV5-6 to TRBJ2-7; tentatively, D is TRBD1 (5 bases). Per the germline V gene, CDR1 is SGHDT and CDR2 is YYEEEE. The CDR3 sequence is 13 residues long. CDR3 nucleotide sequence: TGTGCCAGCAGCTTGGAGAGAAAGGGGCGAATAGACTTC. This encodes CASSLERKGRIDF.

This clonotype showed up just a few times. The rearrangement links TRBV15 to TRBJ2-5, with D tentatively TRBD2 (6 bases). The CDR3 covers 14 residues. Trimming cost V 4 bases and J 1 base, with 10 bases left between them. The germline V gene encodes CDR1 LNHNV and CDR2 YYDKDF (reference sequence). In nucleotides, the CDR3 is TGTGCCACCAGCATTGGGACTCTCCAAGAGACCCAGTACTTC. This translates into CATSIGTLQETQYF.

The chain recombines TRBV15 with TRBJ1-1; D is unclear. The CDR3 spans 14 residues. The V end lost 2 bases, the J end lost 2 bases, and 9 bases lay between the germline ends. Germline assignment: CDR1 LNHNV and CDR2 YYDKDF (reference sequence). The CDR3 region is CATSRTDGNTEAFF. CDR3 bases: TGTGCCACCAGCAGAACGGACGGAAACACTGAAGCTTTCTTT.

This clonotype was seen a few times. The V and J genes are TRBV5-6 and TRBJ2-1; TRBD1 might be the D (6 bases). The V end lost 3 bases, the J end lost 2 bases, and 12 bases lay between the germline ends. The V gene's germline CDR1 is SGHDT and CDR2 YYEEEE. This CDR3 has 15 amino acids. CDR3 in DNA: TGTGCCAGCAGCTCGAGGACAGACACCTACAATGAGCAGTTCTTC. This encodes CASSSRTDTYNEQFF.

The sample holds a few counts of this clonotype. J is TRBJ1-2 and V is TRBV4-3; D uncertain. The CDR3 totals 16 residues. Germline-derived CDR1 and CDR2 are LGHNA and YSLEER. Trimming shortened V by 4 bases and J by 0 bases, and 15 bases separated the two germline ends. As DNA, the CDR3 is TGCGCCAGCAGCCCCGATTGGCAGCTACCTAACTATGGCTACACCTTC. Translation gives CASSPDWQLPNYGYTF.

The J gene is TRBJ1-3, the V gene TRBV5-1; weak D call: TRBD1 (5 bases). The CDR3 covers 15 residues. Germline V gene data show CDR1 as SGHRS and CDR2 as YFSETQ. Deletions cut 3 bases from V and 0 bases from J, with 10 bases between. The CDR3 nucleotides read TGCGCCAGCAGCTCCGCTACAGGCTCTGGAAACACCATATATTTT. The encoded protein is CASSSATGSGNTIYF. Combining the CDR3 with reference TRBV5-1 and TRBJ1-3 gives the whole variable domain KAGVTQTPRYLIKTRGQQVTLSCSPISGHRSVSWYQQTPGQGLQFLFEYFSETQRNKGNFPGRFSGRQFSNSRSEMNVSTLELGDSALYLCASSSATGSGNTIYFGEGSWLTVV.

This clonotype showed up just a few times. This rearrangement joins TRBV7-2 to TRBJ1-5; perhaps TRBD1 as D (5 bases). Germline assignment: CDR1 SGHTA and CDR2 FQGNSA. This CDR3 is built from 15 residues. V shed 1 base and J shed 10 bases, with 17 bases lying between them. CDR3 DNA sequence: TGTGCCAGCAGCTTAGGGGGGAGGATTGGTGGTCCCCAGCATTTT. This sequence encodes CASSLGGRIGGPQHF. Full variable domain (remainder filled in from reference TRBV7-2 and TRBJ1-5): GAGVSQSPSNKVTEKGKDVELRCDPISGHTALYWYRQSLGQGLEFLIYFQGNSAPDKSGLPSDRFSAERTGGSVSTLTIQRTQQEDSAVYLCASSLGGRIGGPQHFGDGTRLSIL.

This clonotype occurred a few times. The V and J genes are TRBV29-1 and TRBJ2-1; D unresolved. Germline-derived CDR1 and CDR2 are SQVTM and ANQGSEA. The germline V and J ends were trimmed by 4 bases and 5 bases, with 6 bases remaining between them. This CDR3 has 11 residues. For the CDR3, the DNA is TGCAGCGTTGTTGGGGACAATGAGCAGTTCTTC. This encodes CSVVGDNEQFF.

This clonotype was detected only a few times. The chain combines TRBV14 with TRBJ2-1; 13 nucleotides align to TRBD2. The J segment lost 4 bases and the V segment lost 2 bases, leaving 2 bases of the junction unmatched. In germline, CDR1 is SGHDN, CDR2 FVKESK. The CDR3 contains 16 residues. The CDR3 bases are TGTGCCAGCAGCCAACCGGGACTAGCGGGGTACAATGAGCAGTTCTTC. This codes for CASSQPGLAGYNEQFF.

The sample holds many counts of this clonotype. The gene calls are TRBV20-1 and TRBJ2-1; no definite D call. CDR3 length: 14 amino acids. Per germline, CDR1 DFQATT and CDR2 SNEGSKA (reference sequence). Trimming stripped 1 base from V and 7 bases from J, with 14 bases between. For the CDR3, the DNA is TGCAGTGCTAGAGGTTTGTTACAGCAGAATGAGCAGTTCTTC. It yields the protein CSARGLLQQNEQFF.

V usage is TRBV7-2 and J usage is TRBJ1-6; no definite D call. The V and J ends lost 5 bases and 5 bases respectively, with 4 bases between them. This CDR3 is built from 12 residues. Germline V lookup: CDR1 SGHTA, CDR2 FQGNSA. The CDR3 sequence: CASSPDNSPLHF. The CDR3 DNA sequence: TGTGCCAGCAGCCCAGATAATTCACCCCTCCACTTT.

In this sample, this clonotype turned up many times. The J gene is TRBJ1-5, the V gene TRBV18; 11 bases are shared with TRBD1. V lost 4 bases to trimming and J lost 2 bases; unmatched junction nucleotides: 4. The CDR3 is 16 residues long. CDR1 and CDR2 from the germline V gene are KGHSH and LQKENI. The CDR3 DNA reads TGTGCCAGCTCACGGACGGGACAGGGGGGCAATCAGCCCCAGCATTTT. Translating gives CASSRTGQGGNQPQHF.

Many counts were recorded for this clonotype. The V gene is TRBV5-1, the J gene TRBJ2-5, with 14 nucleotides matching TRBD2. The V and J ends lost 4 bases and 5 bases, in that order; junction bases with no gene match: 7. CDR3 length: 16 residues. Germline V gene data show CDR1 as SGHRS and CDR2 as YFSETQ. The CDR3 DNA reads as TGCGCCAGCAGCGGAGGGACTAGCGGGAGTAGGGAGACCCAGTACTTC. It is translated as CASSGGTSGSRETQYF.

This clonotype was seen repeatedly, ten times or more. The chain links TRBV27 to TRBJ1-1; D is possibly TRBD1 (5 bases). The CDR3 sequence is 14 residues long. V shed 6 bases and J shed 0 bases, with 11 bases lying between them. Germline CDR1 and CDR2: MNHEY and SMNVEV (reference sequence). The CDR3 loop reads CASSLTEMNTEAFF. In DNA, the CDR3 is TGTGCCAGCAGCCTGACAGAAATGAACACTGAAGCTTTCTTT.

This clonotype appeared a few times. CDR3 nucleotide sequence: TGTGCCAGCAGCCAAACATCCGTCAATCAGCCCCAGCATTTT. Encoded protein: CASSQTSVNQPQHF. The chain joins TRBV2 to TRBJ1-5; D ambiguous. The V and J ends lost 6 bases and 3 bases respectively, with 12 bases between them. CDR3 size: 14 residues. Germline assignment: CDR1 SNHLY and CDR2 FYNNEI. Combining the CDR3 with reference TRBV2 and TRBJ1-5 gives the whole variable domain EPEVTQTPSHQVTQMGQEVILRCVPISNHLYFYWYRQILGQKVEFLVSFYNNEISEKSEIFDDQFSVERPDGSNFTLKIRSTKLEDSAMYFCASSQTSVNQPQHFGDGTRLSIL.

This clonotype appeared many times. CDR3: CASSEFVTRERVYIQYF. DNA of the CDR3: TGTGCCAGCAGTGAATTTGTAACGCGCGAGAGGGTTTACATTCAGTACTTC. This sequence joins TRBV25-1 and TRBJ2-4; weak D call: TRBD2 (5 bases). Germline V gene data show CDR1 as MGHDK and CDR2 as SYGVNS. CDR3 size: 17 residues. Trimming stripped 1 base from V and 8 bases from J, with 21 bases between.

The rearrangement uses TRBV12-3 or TRBV12-4 and TRBJ2-5; weak D call: TRBD1 (6 bases). The length of the CDR3 is 14 residues. V was pared by 6 bases and J by 2 bases, with 13 bases between. Written as DNA, the CDR3 is TGTGCCAGCAGGGATGGACAGAGTCAAGAGACCCAGTACTTC. Amino acid sequence: CASRDGQSQETQYF.